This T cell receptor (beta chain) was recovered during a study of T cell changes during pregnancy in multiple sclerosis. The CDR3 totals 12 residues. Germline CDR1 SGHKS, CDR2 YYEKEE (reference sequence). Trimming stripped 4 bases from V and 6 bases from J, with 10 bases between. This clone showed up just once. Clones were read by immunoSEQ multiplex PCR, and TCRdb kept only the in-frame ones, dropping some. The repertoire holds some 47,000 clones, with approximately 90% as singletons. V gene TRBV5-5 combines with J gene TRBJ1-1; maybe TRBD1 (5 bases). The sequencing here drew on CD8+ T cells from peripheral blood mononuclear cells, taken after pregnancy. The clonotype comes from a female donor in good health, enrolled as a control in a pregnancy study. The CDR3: CASSGAGPEAFF. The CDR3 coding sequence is TGTGCCAGCAGCGGGGCGGGACCTGAAGCTTTCTTT.